The 20 T cell receptor beta chains below were found in one sample sequenced in a study of cytomegalovirus exposure and HLA in healthy donors. Primers included in the PCR were 60 Vbeta and 13 Jbeta primers. Repertoires were generated with immunoSEQ multiplex PCR, while TCRdb's copy carries only in-frame clones and drops some. The sample lists about 160,000 clones; 60% to 80% were seen once. Sequences were obtained from PBMCs. The receptors originated from a man aged 55 to 70 in good health and CMV-seronegative.

The chain combines TRBV9 with TRBJ1-3, with D tentatively TRBD1 (6 bases). V was trimmed by 4 bases and J by 8 bases, leaving 10 bases between them. Per the germline V gene, CDR1 is SGDLS and CDR2 is YYNGEE. The CDR3 loop spans 12 amino acids. CDR3: CASSKYRDTIYF. The CDR3 DNA reads TGTGCCAGCAGCAAGTACAGGGACACCATATATTTT.

The V call is TRBV5-4, the J call TRBJ2-7, with D perhaps TRBD1 (5 bases). The CDR3 spans 15 residues. The ends were cut back, 3 bases at V and 3 bases at J, with 16 bases in the middle. Per the germline V gene, CDR1 is SGHNT and CDR2 is YYREEE (reference sequence). In nucleotides, the CDR3 is TGTGCCAGCAGCTCCGGCGCAGGGATAGGCTACGAGCAGTACTTC. Its protein is CASSSGAGIGYEQYF. The whole variable domain, remainder taken from reference TRBV5-4 and TRBJ2-7, is ETGVTQSPTHLIKTRGQQVTLRCSSQSGHNTVSWYQQALGQGPQFIFQYYREEENGRGNFPPRFSGLQFPNYSSELNVNALELDDSALYLCASSSGAGIGYEQYFGPGTRLTVT.

J is TRBJ2-1 and V is TRBV27; 8 positions match TRBD1. The germline V gene encodes CDR1 MNHEY and CDR2 SMNVEV (reference sequence). Trimming cost V 2 bases and J 9 bases; bases outside gene matches: 6. This CDR3 is 14 amino acids long. The CDR3 bases are TGTGCCAGCAGTTTAATCAGGGGGCGAAGTGAGCAGTTCTTC. Amino acid sequence: CASSLIRGRSEQFF.

The chain carries TRBV5-4 and TRBJ1-1; TRBD1 aligns across 9 bases. The CDR3 spans 14 residues. V trimming: 0 bases; J trimming: 6 bases; junction bases outside the gene matches: 3. Per germline, CDR1 SGHNT and CDR2 YYREEE (reference sequence). This CDR3 reads CASSLGDRVSEAFF. The CDR3, as DNA: TGTGCCAGCAGCTTGGGGGACAGGGTTTCTGAAGCTTTCTTT.

V is TRBV18 and J is TRBJ1-3; 8 bases align to TRBD1. The V gene end was trimmed by 3 bases and the J gene end by 8 bases; junction bases not matched to a gene: 3. The CDR3 has 13 amino acids. The germline CDR1 and CDR2 sequences are KGHSH and LQKENI. Here the CDR3 DNA reads TGTGCCAGCTCACCGGACAGGGCCCACACCATATATTTT. This codes for CASSPDRAHTIYF.

The rearrangement uses TRBV5-4 and TRBJ2-1; weak D call: TRBD2 (5 bases). V lost 4 bases, J lost 7 bases, and 15 bases lay in between. The CDR3 consists of 14 residues. Germline V gene lookup returns CDR1 SGHNT and CDR2 YYREEE (reference sequence). The CDR3 DNA is TGTGCCAGCAGCCAAAAACTAGGTCGGAATGAGCAGTTCTTC. Its translation: CASSQKLGRNEQFF. The full variable domain, in which reference TRBV5-4 and TRBJ2-1 provide the parts outside the CDR3, is ETGVTQSPTHLIKTRGQQVTLRCSSQSGHNTVSWYQQALGQGPQFIFQYYREEENGRGNFPPRFSGLQFPNYSSELNVNALELDDSALYLCASSQKLGRNEQFFGPGTRLTVL.

This clone was detected a few times. The gene calls are TRBV28 and TRBJ2-5; TRBD1 matches at 7 bases. Judging by the DNA end, TRBJ2-7 fits better; the J call may be wrong. Per the germline V gene, CDR1 is MDHEN and CDR2 is SYDVKM. This CDR3 has 14 amino acids. The CDR3 region has the DNA TGTGCCACCACCGACAGGGTTTCTTCCTACGAGCAGTACTTC. Its protein is CATTDRVSSYEQYF.

The chain links TRBV4-3 to TRBJ2-7, with 10 positions matching TRBD1. CDR1 and CDR2 from the germline V gene are LGHNA and YSLEER. The CDR3 loop spans 15 amino acids. J gave up 4 bases and V 0 bases, and 3 bases lay outside the gene matches. CDR3 protein: CASSQERGQGYEQYF. As DNA, the CDR3 is TGCGCCAGCAGCCAAGAAAGGGGACAGGGGTACGAGCAGTACTTC.

This clone showed up just once. V and J are TRBV6-6 and TRBJ2-1, with no clear D. V was trimmed by 3 bases and J by 6 bases, leaving 9 bases between them. Germline V lookup: CDR1 MNHNY, CDR2 SVGAGI (reference sequence). The CDR3 totals 13 residues. CDR3 sequence: CASSYSSSNEQFF. DNA of the CDR3: TGTGCCAGCAGTTATTCTTCGAGCAATGAGCAGTTCTTC.

This clone was observed a few times. The chain uses TRBV6-6 and TRBJ2-1; D is possibly TRBD1 (6 bases). This CDR3 is 14 amino acids long. The V gene lost 7 bases and the J gene lost 6 bases, with 16 bases spanning the gap. The V gene's germline CDR1 is MNHNY and CDR2 SVGAGI (reference sequence). CDR3 DNA: TGTGCCAGCACCTTACTCGAGACAGGCAATGAGCAGTTCTTC. Encoded protein: CASTLLETGNEQFF.

This clone showed up just once. The gene calls are TRBV2 and TRBJ2-5, with TRBD2 matching over 13 bases. V lost 6 bases and J lost 1; bases outside the gene matches: 5. This CDR3 comprises 16 residues. Looked up from germline, CDR1 is SNHLY and CDR2 is FYNNEI. The CDR3 sequence is CASSGTSGVLQETQYF. CDR3 DNA sequence: TGTGCCAGCAGCGGGACTAGCGGGGTCCTCCAAGAGACCCAGTACTTC.

The V call is TRBV29-1, the J call TRBJ1-4; the match to TRBD1 covers 9 bases. Germline CDR1 and CDR2: SQVTM and ANQGSEA. Trimming cost V 6 bases and J 7 bases; bases outside gene matches: 6. The CDR3 runs 13 residues. The CDR3, as DNA: TGCAGCGTCCCCGGGACAGGGAGTGAAAAACTGTTTTTT. This codes for CSVPGTGSEKLFF.

The chain recombines TRBV7-2 with TRBJ1-1; D remains ambiguous. Trimming removed 5 bases at V and 4 bases at J, with 8 bases between. The CDR3 is 12 residues long. From germline, CDR1 is SGHTA and CDR2 FQGNSA. Written as DNA, the CDR3 is TGTGCCAGCAGCCGGGAAAGCACTGAAGCTTTCTTT. This codes for CASSRESTEAFF.

In its sample, this clone was seen a few times. In DNA form, the CDR3 reads TGCAGTGGTCCCGGGGTCTCTGAAGCTTTCTTT. This codes for CSGPGVSEAFF. The rearrangement links TRBV20-1 to TRBJ1-1; D is undetermined. Trimming removed 7 bases at V and 6 bases at J, with 12 bases between. The CDR3 loop spans 11 amino acids. From germline, CDR1 is DFQATT and CDR2 SNEGSKA (reference sequence).

The chain employs TRBV27 and TRBJ2-7; 9 positions match TRBD1. The trim removed 8 bases at V and 6 bases at J, leaving 8 bases unmatched. Germline V CDR1 and CDR2: MNHEY, SMNVEV (reference sequence). CDR3 size: 13 residues. CDR3 sequence: CASLDRGPLEQYF. The CDR3 DNA reads TGTGCCAGCTTGGACAGGGGCCCCCTCGAGCAGTACTTC.

The gene calls are TRBV7-8 and TRBJ2-7; D might be TRBD2 (6 bases). CDR1 is SGHVS, CDR2 FQNEAQ, per germline. CDR3 length: 15 residues. V was pared by 0 bases and J by 1 base, with 10 bases between. The CDR3 protein is CASSLAAGRSYEQYF. As DNA, the CDR3 is TGTGCCAGCAGCTTAGCGGCGGGGAGATCCTACGAGCAGTACTTC.

This chain connects TRBV5-1 to TRBJ2-1, with a tentative D call TRBD2 (6 bases). This CDR3 spans 16 amino acids. V was clipped by 3 bases and J by 9 bases, with 22 bases between them. Germline V CDR1 and CDR2: SGHRS, YFSETQ. The DNA for the CDR3 is TGCGCCAGCAGCTGGGATAGCGGAGCCGCGGGGAGTGAGCAGTTCTTC. Translation gives CASSWDSGAAGSEQFF.

V gene TRBV7-2 combines with J gene TRBJ2-2; TRBD2 might be the D (6 bases). The germline V and J ends were trimmed by 4 bases and 6 bases, with 15 bases remaining between them. CDR1 SGHTA and CDR2 FQGNSA come from the germline V gene. This CDR3 comprises 15 residues. CDR3 residues: CASSSLGPGAGELFF. Here the CDR3 DNA reads TGTGCCAGCAGCTCTTTAGGACCGGGGGCCGGGGAGCTGTTTTTT.

V and J are TRBV28 and TRBJ1-6, with 7 nucleotides matching TRBD1. The ends lost 6 bases at V and 8 bases at J; junction bases unmatched: 10. Germline assignment: CDR1 MDHEN and CDR2 SYDVKM. This CDR3 has 15 amino acids. In DNA, the CDR3 is TGTGCCAGCAGCTTGACAGGGTCGAGGGATTCACCCCTCCACTTT. Its translation: CASSLTGSRDSPLHF.

The chain links TRBV11-3 to TRBJ2-1; maybe TRBD2 (5 bases). The CDR3 has 13 amino acids. Germline CDR1 is SGHNT and CDR2 is YENEEA. V was trimmed by 0 bases and J by 8 bases, leaving 8 bases between them. For the CDR3, the DNA is TGTGCCAGCAGCTTAGATCTAGCAGATGAGCAGTTCTTC. Amino acids: CASSLDLADEQFF.